A selection of T cell receptor beta chains follows, all from one sample in a study of shared clonotypes between healthy human individuals. The method was immunoSEQ multiplex PCR; TCRdb's version includes in-frame clones alone and lacks a portion of them. The sample holds 2,500,000 or so clones, around 93% seen once. Sample: naive CD4+ T cells from PBMCs. The receptor set was obtained from a man aged 18 to 29 in good health. Some clones in this sample may be carry-over from other donors' samples. Both conserved end residues are part of each CDR3. The D gene is left open where the match is weak. A row's size may be missing; if present it is once, few, many or a size class.

-,TRBV27,TRBJ2-3,TRBD2,CAGKKAGGTTDTQYF,TGTGCCGGAAAGAAGGCGGGAGGGACCACAGATACGCAGTATTTT
-,TRBV7-8,TRBJ1-1,-,CASSLIIGWENTEAFF,TGTGCCAGCAGCCTGATTATCGGCTGGGAGAACACTGAAGCTTTCTTT
-,TRBV7-2,TRBJ1-4,-,CASSFRAGEKLFF,TGTGCCAGCAGCTTCAGGGCGGGGGAAAAACTGTTTTTT
once,TRBV28,TRBJ1-5,-,CASRPQGIREGPQHF,TGTGCCAGCAGGCCTCAGGGGATTAGGGAAGGGCCCCAGCATTTT
-,TRBV5-1,TRBJ2-7,TRBD1,CASSSQTGLEQYF,TGCGCCAGCAGCTCGCAGACAGGGCTCGAGCAGTACTTC
-,TRBV18,TRBJ1-4,TRBD1,CASSPQGANEKLFF,TGTGCCAGCTCACCGCAGGGGGCTAATGAAAAACTGTTTTTT
once,TRBV7-2,TRBJ2-7,-,CASSLVNSYYEQYF,TGTGCCAGCAGCTTAGTTAATAGCTACTACGAGCAGTACTTC
-,TRBV6-5,TRBJ1-2,TRBD1,CASSYRDRGIYGYTF,TGTGCCAGCAGTTACCGGGACAGGGGAATCTATGGCTACACCTTC
-,TRBV5-1,TRBJ2-3,-,CASSLGQALDTQYF,TGCGCCAGCAGCTTGGGACAGGCTCTGGATACGCAGTATTTT
-,TRBV5-1,TRBJ2-5,-,CASSLADRGETQYF,TGCGCCAGCAGCTTGGCAGATAGGGGGGAGACCCAGTACTTC
-,TRBV28,TRBJ2-7,-,CASSFKPYEQYF,TGTGCCAGCAGTTTCAAGCCCTACGAGCAGTACTTC
-,TRBV15,TRBJ1-3,-,CATSRPGLGNTIYF,TGTGCCACCAGCAGACCAGGACTTGGAAACACCATATATTTT
-,TRBV7-9,TRBJ2-5,-,CASGLGETQYF,TGTGCCAGCGGGTTGGGGGAGACCCAGTACTTC
-,TRBV5-1,TRBJ1-4,-,CASSGSGLREKLFF,TGCGCCAGCAGTGGGTCGGGGCTTCGTGAAAAACTGTTTTTT
-,TRBV6-1,TRBJ1-1,-,CASSESRTVNTEAFF,TGTGCCAGCAGTGAATCCCGGACAGTGAACACTGAAGCTTTCTTT
-,TRBV29-1,TRBJ2-5,TRBD1,CSVILIGQAEETQYF,TGCAGCGTTATTTTGATTGGACAGGCTGAAGAGACCCAGTACTTC
few,TRBV4-1,TRBJ1-4,-,CASSQVLSRKLFF,TGCGCCAGCAGCCAAGTCCTCAGCAGAAAACTGTTTTTT
-,TRBV5-1,TRBJ1-4,-,CASSLAGNEKLFF,TGCGCCAGCAGCTTGGCCGGTAATGAAAAACTGTTTTTT
-,TRBV5-4,TRBJ2-2,TRBD2,CASSSGTSGSGELFF,TGTGCCAGCAGCTCCGGGACTAGCGGCTCCGGGGAGCTGTTTTTT
-,TRBV2,TRBJ2-5,-,CASIRGAQETQYF,TGTGCCAGCATCCGCGGGGCCCAAGAGACCCAGTACTTC
-,TRBV5-6,TRBJ1-1,-,CASSFRNPTTEAFF,TGTGCCAGCAGCTTCCGGAACCCGACAACAGAAGCTTTCTTT
-,TRBV5-5,TRBJ2-7,-,CASSLLREQYF,TGTGCCAGCAGCCTTCTTCGAGAGCAGTACTTC
once,TRBV28,TRBJ1-2,-,CASGFYGGYTF,TGTGCCAGCGGGTTTTATGGAGGCTACACCTTC
once,TRBV5-1,TRBJ2-3,-,CASSLEGWDTDTQYF,TGCGCCAGCAGCTTGGAAGGATGGGACACAGATACGCAGTATTTT
-,TRBV19,TRBJ1-5,-,CASSMTGEPSNQPQHF,TGTGCCAGTAGTATGACCGGGGAGCCGAGCAATCAGCCCCAGCATTTT
-,TRBV6-5,TRBJ2-3,-,CASSYSGGGFTDTQYF,TGTGCCAGCAGTTACTCGGGAGGGGGATTCACAGATACGCAGTATTTT
-,TRBV27,TRBJ2-3,-,CASSLLGDVWGTDTQYF,TGTGCCAGCAGTTTATTAGGGGACGTATGGGGCACAGATACGCAGTATTTT
-,TRBV4-2,TRBJ2-1,TRBD2,CASSEAGTSEYNEQFF,TGTGCCAGCAGCGAGGCCGGGACTAGCGAGTACAATGAGCAGTTCTTC
-,TRBV11-2,TRBJ2-7,-,CASSPPSRDTEYF,TGTGCCAGCAGCCCACCAAGCCGGGACACGGAGTACTTC
-,TRBV5-1,TRBJ1-1,-,CASTPFAGGNTEAFF,TGCGCCAGCACACCATTCGCGGGGGGGAACACTGAAGCTTTCTTT
-,TRBV6-1,TRBJ1-4,TRBD1,CASSARQGGATNEKLFF,TGTGCCAGCAGTGCAAGACAGGGAGGGGCAACTAATGAAAAACTGTTTTTT
few,TRBV5-1,TRBJ2-3,-,CASSLVAVSTDTQYF,TGCGCCAGCAGCTTGGTAGCGGTAAGCACAGATACGCAGTATTTT
-,TRBV15,TRBJ1-2,TRBD1,CATSRGDSAYGYTF,TGTGCCACCAGCAGAGGGGACAGTGCCTATGGCTACACCTTC
-,TRBV6-1,TRBJ2-7,-,CASMALPEGQYF,TGTGCCAGCATGGCACTGCCTGAGGGGCAGTACTTC
-,TRBV5-8,TRBJ2-7,TRBD1,CASSLFSGTGSREQYF,TGTGCCAGCAGCTTGTTTTCCGGGACAGGGTCCCGCGAGCAGTACTTC
-,TRBV4-2,TRBJ2-7,TRBD1,CASSQQTGGGGEQYF,TGTGCCAGCAGCCAACAGACAGGGGGGGGAGGCGAGCAGTACTTC
-,TRBV5-1,TRBJ2-1,-,CASSLGVEQFF,TGCGCCAGCAGCTTAGGTGTCGAGCAGTTCTTC
-,TRBV18,TRBJ1-1,TRBD1,CASSGQGATEAFF,TGTGCCAGCTCCGGACAGGGGGCTACTGAAGCTTTCTTT
-,TRBV28,TRBJ1-5,-,CASSLWAGLSNQPQHF,TGTGCCAGCAGTTTATGGGCCGGCCTTAGCAATCAGCCCCAGCATTTT
-,TRBV2,TRBJ1-2,TRBD1,CASSQDRANYGYTF,TGTGCCAGCAGTCAGGACAGGGCCAACTATGGCTACACCTTC
-,TRBV7-2,TRBJ2-5,-,CASSPTRGGETQYF,TGTGCCAGCAGTCCCACAAGAGGGGGAGAGACCCAGTACTTC
few,TRBV18,TRBJ1-1,-,CASSPRGLEGEAFF,TGTGCCAGCTCACCAAGGGGCCTCGAAGGTGAAGCTTTCTTT
-,TRBV5-1,TRBJ2-1,TRBD2,CASSQLAGGFYNEQFF,TGCGCCAGCAGCCAGCTAGCGGGAGGTTTCTACAATGAGCAGTTCTTC
-,TRBV11-2,TRBJ2-5,-,CASSLGVLFQETQYF,TGTGCCAGCAGCTTGGGGGTTCTATTTCAAGAGACCCAGTACTTC
few,TRBV28,TRBJ1-2,-,CASLTRISPYGYTF,TGTGCCAGCCTCACAAGGATCAGTCCCTATGGCTACACCTTC
-,TRBV30,TRBJ2-7,-,CAWSRGAYQDEQYF,TGTGCCTGGAGTAGGGGGGCTTATCAGGACGAGCAGTACTTC
-,TRBV6-5,TRBJ2-5,TRBD1,CASSYSGTGGGTQYF,TGTGCCAGCAGTTACTCTGGGACAGGGGGCGGGACCCAGTACTTC
-,TRBV7-9,TRBJ2-5,-,CASSRGTEQETQYF,TGTGCCAGCAGCCGGGGGACTGAACAAGAGACCCAGTACTTC
-,TRBV6-6,TRBJ1-4,-,CASSYRQGSEKLFF,TGTGCCAGCAGTTACAGGCAGGGGTCTGAAAAACTGTTTTTT
-,TRBV20-1,TRBJ1-1,-,CSARDRTEAFF,TGCAGTGCTAGAGACCGGACTGAAGCTTTCTTT
-,TRBV28,TRBJ2-7,-,CASSTTRDEQYF,TGTGCCAGCAGCACGACTAGGGACGAGCAGTACTTC
-,TRBV30,TRBJ1-5,-,CAWSADSNQPQHF,TGTGCCTGGAGCGCCGATAGCAATCAGCCCCAGCATTTT
-,TRBV7-9,TRBJ2-1,TRBD2,CASSSRSSGPNNEQFF,TGTGCCAGCAGCTCCCGTTCTAGCGGACCGAACAATGAGCAGTTCTTC
-,TRBV14,TRBJ1-1,-,CASSQDREGLNTEAFF,TGTGCCAGCAGCCAAGATCGGGAGGGATTGAACACTGAAGCTTTCTTT